Sequencing of this TCR beta chain was carried out in a study of blood T cells in healthy people across ages. Alongside a J-beta primer mix, a sample-barcoded 5' primer served in a second PCR lasting 7 to 11 cycles. From the 5' RACE reads, TCRdb called clonotypes with MiXCR, one entry per CDR3 protein. The sample contains some 1.8 million distinct CDR3 sequences, around 40% of which appear only once. At least 6.5 million PBMCs were isolated per sample. Samples each yielded at least 5 micrograms of total RNA. Germline CDR1 is GTSNPN and CDR2 is SVGIG (reference sequence). V shed 3 bases and J shed 5 bases, with 5 bases lying between them. The CDR3 has 11 residues.

The receptor's source is a human donor in good health. The V call is TRBV30, the J call TRBJ2-4; D remains unclear. Sequenced material: blood. The CDR3 loop is CAWRQQNIQYF. For the CDR3, the DNA is TGTGCCTGGAGACAACAAAACATTCAGTACTTC.